The 10 T cell receptor beta chains given below trace back to one sample, sequenced in a study of T cells after yellow fever vaccination. TCRdb reprocessed the 5' RACE reads with MiXCR, giving one entry per CDR3 protein. The sample lists about 320,000 distinct CDR3 sequences; around 13% were seen once. The source material was CD4+ T cells sorted from PBMCs, sampled 15 days after the yellow fever booster vaccination. The receptors stem from a man aged 18 to 35 who received the YFV17D yellow fever vaccine.

This clonotype is deemed medium-sized. This chain uses TRBV5-1 with TRBJ2-7; D remains unclear. The CDR3 has 11 residues. Germline V CDR1 and CDR2: SGHRS, YFSETQ. V was cut by 4 bases and J by 7 bases, with 9 bases left in between. CDR3 loop: CASSPLGEQYF. CDR3 nucleotides: TGCGCCAGCAGCCCCCTCGGAGAGCAGTACTTC.

The chain employs TRBV19 and TRBJ2-5; D remains unclear. V lost 3 bases, J lost 4 bases, and 3 bases lay in between. The CDR3 consists of 11 residues. Germline CDR1 and CDR2: LNHDA and SQIVND (reference sequence). The CDR3 DNA reads as TGTGCCAGTAGTATTGCAGAGACCCAGTACTTC. Amino acid sequence: CASSIAETQYF.

V gene TRBV15 combines with J gene TRBJ1-6; D uncertain. The CDR3 has 14 amino acids. The ends were cut back, 3 bases at V and 6 bases at J, with 9 bases in the middle. The germline V gene encodes CDR1 LNHNV and CDR2 YYDKDF (reference sequence). The CDR3 spells CATSRLGSNSPLHF. The DNA for the CDR3 is TGTGCCACCAGCAGGTTAGGGAGTAATTCACCCCTCCACTTT.

This chain joins TRBV7-3 and TRBJ1-2; D remains ambiguous. This CDR3 is 16 amino acids long. The V end was cut by 10 bases, the J end by 4 bases, with 25 bases between. Per germline, CDR1 SGHTA and CDR2 FQGTGA. CDR3 amino acids: CATCSLPSAPSYGYTF. The CDR3 nucleotides read TGTGCCACCTGCTCGCTCCCGTCGGCCCCGTCCTATGGCTACACCTTC.

The chain carries TRBV7-2 and TRBJ2-1; D not certain. V was trimmed by 1 base and J by 7 bases, leaving 8 bases between them. The germline CDR1 and CDR2 sequences are SGHTA and FQGNSA. The length of the CDR3 is 13 residues. The CDR3 loop is CASSLVAGNEQFF. In DNA, the CDR3 is TGTGCCAGCAGCTTAGTAGCCGGTAATGAGCAGTTCTTC.

CDR3 nucleotides: TGTGCCAGCACCAACGGCGGGCCCCAGCATTTT. Protein sequence: CASTNGGPQHF. V and J are TRBV6-2 or TRBV6-3 and TRBJ1-5; D is uncertain. V dropped 7 bases and J dropped 9 bases, with 10 bases sitting between them. CDR1 MNHEY and CDR2 SVGEGT come from the germline V gene. The CDR3 is 11 residues long.

This clonotype was counted a few times. This chain joins TRBV4-1 and TRBJ2-2, with D tentatively TRBD1 or TRBD2 (5 bases each). From germline, CDR1 is MGHRA and CDR2 YSYEKL. CDR3 length: 17 amino acids. Trimming stripped 0 bases from V and 4 bases from J, with 15 bases between. The CDR3 nucleotides are TGCGCCAGCAGCCAAGATTCTCAAGCGGACACCACCGGGGAGCTGTTTTTT. This codes for CASSQDSQADTTGELFF.

In this sample, this clonotype turned up once. V gene TRBV4-2 combines with J gene TRBJ2-7; 9 bases match TRBD1. J gave up 5 bases and V 4 bases, and 9 bases lay outside the gene matches. There are 15 residues in the CDR3. Germline V CDR1 and CDR2: LGHNA, YNFKEQ. In DNA form, the CDR3 reads TGTGCCAGCAGCCCAAGACAGGGGGGTACACACGAGCAGTACTTC. It encodes CASSPRQGGTHEQYF.

Many counts were recorded for this clonotype. The chain joins TRBV6-5 to TRBJ2-3, with a possible D match to TRBD2 (7 bases). The germline gives CDR1 MNHEY, CDR2 SVGAGI. V lost 4 bases to trimming and J lost 1 base, with 9 bases between them. The CDR3 extends over 14 amino acids. The DNA for the CDR3 is TGTGCCAGCAGTTGGCGGGGGCGCACAGATACGCAGTATTTT. Its translation is CASSWRGRTDTQYF.

This clonotype has ten or more counts. CDR3 in amino acids: CASSSYGTESGNEQFF. CDR3 sequence (DNA): TGCGCCAGCAGCTCCTACGGGACGGAGAGTGGCAATGAGCAGTTCTTC. The rearrangement joins TRBV5-1 to TRBJ2-1, with D perhaps TRBD1 or TRBD2 (5 bases each). This CDR3 has 16 amino acids. Deletions cut 3 bases from V and 6 bases from J, with 19 bases between. CDR1 is SGHRS, CDR2 YFSETQ, per germline.